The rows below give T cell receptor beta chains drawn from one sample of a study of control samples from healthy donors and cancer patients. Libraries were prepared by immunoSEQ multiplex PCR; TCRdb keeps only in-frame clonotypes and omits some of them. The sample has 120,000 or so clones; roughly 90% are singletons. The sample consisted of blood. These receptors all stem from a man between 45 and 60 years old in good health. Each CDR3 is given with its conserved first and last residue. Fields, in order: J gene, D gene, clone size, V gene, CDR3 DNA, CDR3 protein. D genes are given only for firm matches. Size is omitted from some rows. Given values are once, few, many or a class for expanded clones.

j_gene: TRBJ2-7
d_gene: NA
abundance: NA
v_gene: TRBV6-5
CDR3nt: TGTGCCAGCAGTTACTCGAAGTACTTAACCTACGAGCAGTACTTC
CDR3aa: CASSYSKYLTYEQYF

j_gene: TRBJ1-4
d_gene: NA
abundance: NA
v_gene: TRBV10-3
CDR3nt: TGTGCCACGAAGGGGGGGGATGAAAAACTGTTTTTT
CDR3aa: CATKGGDEKLFF

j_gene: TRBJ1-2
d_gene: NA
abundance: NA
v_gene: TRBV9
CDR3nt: TGTGCCAGCAGCGTAGCCGGGACCATGGGTGGCTATGGCTACACCTTC
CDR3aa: CASSVAGTMGGYGYTF

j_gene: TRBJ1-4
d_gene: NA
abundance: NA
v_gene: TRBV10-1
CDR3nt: TGCGCCAGCAGTGGGACACCGAATGAAAAACTGTTTTTT
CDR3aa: CASSGTPNEKLFF

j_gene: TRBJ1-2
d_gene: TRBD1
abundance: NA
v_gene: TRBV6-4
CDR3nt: TGTGCCAGCAGTGACTCGGGGACAGGGGATGGCTACACCTTC
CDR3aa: CASSDSGTGDGYTF

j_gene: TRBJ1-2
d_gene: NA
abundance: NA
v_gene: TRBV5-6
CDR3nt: TGTGCCAGCAGCAATTATGGCTATGGCTACACCTTC
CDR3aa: CASSNYGYGYTF

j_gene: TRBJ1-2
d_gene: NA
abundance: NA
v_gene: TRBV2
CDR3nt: TGTGCCAGCAGATCAGGATTCTATGGCTACACCTTC
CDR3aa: CASRSGFYGYTF

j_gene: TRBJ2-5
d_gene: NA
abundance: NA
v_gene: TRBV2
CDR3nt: TGTGCCAGCAGTAAGATCTCGGGGGAAGAGACCCAGTACTTC
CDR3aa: CASSKISGEETQYF

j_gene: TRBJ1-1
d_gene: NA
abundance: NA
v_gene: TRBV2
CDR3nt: TGTGCCAGCAGTGAAGGGCAGCGGAACACTGAAGCTTTCTTT
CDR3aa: CASSEGQRNTEAFF

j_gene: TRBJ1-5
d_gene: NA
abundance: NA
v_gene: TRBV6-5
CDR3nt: TGTGCCAGCAGTTACTCGCGACCTGATAGCAATCAGCCCCAGCATTTT
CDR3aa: CASSYSRPDSNQPQHF

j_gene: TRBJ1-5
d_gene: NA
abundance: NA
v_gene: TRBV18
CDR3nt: TGTGCCAGCTCACCCGCGGGCACTCAGCCCCAGCATTTT
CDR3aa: CASSPAGTQPQHF

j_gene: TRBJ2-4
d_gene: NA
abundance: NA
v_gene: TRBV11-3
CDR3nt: TGTGCCAGCAGCTTAGATCCCCGGAGTTCCGGGACGAAAAACATTCAGTACTTC
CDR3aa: CASSLDPRSSGTKNIQYF

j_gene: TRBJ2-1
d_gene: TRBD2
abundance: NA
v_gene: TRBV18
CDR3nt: TGTGCCAGCTCACCACCGTCGACTAGCGGGAATAGGCAGTTCTTC
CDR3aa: CASSPPSTSGNRQFF

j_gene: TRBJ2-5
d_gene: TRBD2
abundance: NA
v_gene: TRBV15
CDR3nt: TGTGCCACCAGCAGAGAAGGCGGTAGCGGGGTCCAAGAGACCCAGTACTTC
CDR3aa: CATSREGGSGVQETQYF

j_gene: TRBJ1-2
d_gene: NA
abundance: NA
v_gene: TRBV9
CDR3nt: TGTGCCAGCGCGGGAATAGGTAACTATGGCTACACCTTC
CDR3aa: CASAGIGNYGYTF

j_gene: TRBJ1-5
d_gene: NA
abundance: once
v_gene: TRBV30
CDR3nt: TGTGCCTGGAGACAACGCGGGAATAGCAATCAGCCCCAGCATTTT
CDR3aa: CAWRQRGNSNQPQHF